A selection of T cell receptor beta chains follows, all from one sample in a study of CD8+ T cells in alopecia areata. Clones were read by immunoSEQ multiplex PCR, and TCRdb kept only the in-frame ones, dropping some. The profile shows 98,000 or so clones, under 60% of them singletons. The sample consisted of NKG2D-low CD8+ T cells sorted from blood. Receptors originate from a human donor with alopecia areata. Each CDR3 is given with its conserved first and last residue. Fields, in order: CDR3 protein, CDR3 DNA, D gene, clone size, CDR3 length, J gene, V gene. A D gene is named only where the DNA matches it firmly. Size is stated for part of the rows, as once, few or many counts, or as a class when the clone is expanded.

cdr3_aa: CASRGTSPPSPVF; cdr3_nt: TGTGCCAGTCGGGGGACTAGCCCCCCATCTCCGGTCTTC; d_call: TRBD2; clone_size: NA; cdr3_length: 13; j_call: TRBJ2-1; v_call: TRBV7-9
cdr3_aa: CASGNSGYTDTQYF; cdr3_nt: TGTGCCAGCGGGAATAGCGGTTACACAGATACGCAGTATTTT; d_call: NA; clone_size: NA; cdr3_length: 14; j_call: TRBJ2-3; v_call: TRBV7-3
cdr3_aa: CSVEGTSGRNEQFF; cdr3_nt: TGCAGCGTTGAAGGGACTAGCGGGAGGAATGAGCAGTTCTTC; d_call: TRBD2; clone_size: few; cdr3_length: 14; j_call: TRBJ2-1; v_call: TRBV29-1
cdr3_aa: CASTDSSYGYTF; cdr3_nt: TGTGCCAGCACCGACAGTTCCTATGGCTACACCTTC; d_call: NA; clone_size: once; cdr3_length: 12; j_call: TRBJ1-2; v_call: TRBV6-6
cdr3_aa: CASRQLAGQAEQYF; cdr3_nt: TGTGCCAGCAGGCAACTAGCGGGTCAGGCCGAGCAGTACTTC; d_call: TRBD2; clone_size: once; cdr3_length: 14; j_call: TRBJ2-7; v_call: TRBV6-6
cdr3_aa: CASSIAGDLAYEQYF; cdr3_nt: TGTGCCAGTAGTATTGCAGGGGATCTAGCCTACGAGCAGTACTTC; d_call: NA; clone_size: NA; cdr3_length: 15; j_call: TRBJ2-7; v_call: TRBV19
cdr3_aa: CASSTGNYEQYF; cdr3_nt: TGTGCCAGCAGCACAGGCAACTACGAGCAGTACTTC; d_call: NA; clone_size: NA; cdr3_length: 12; j_call: TRBJ2-7; v_call: TRBV7-9
cdr3_aa: CASSQFGGFDEKLFF; cdr3_nt: TGTGCCAGCAGCCAGTTTGGAGGGTTTGATGAAAAACTGTTTTTT; d_call: NA; clone_size: NA; cdr3_length: 15; j_call: TRBJ1-4; v_call: TRBV14
cdr3_aa: CASMVLGLAGHEQFF; cdr3_nt: TGTGCCAGCATGGTTTTAGGACTAGCGGGACATGAGCAGTTCTTC; d_call: TRBD2; clone_size: few; cdr3_length: 15; j_call: TRBJ2-1; v_call: TRBV27
cdr3_aa: CASTWDSSYNEQFF; cdr3_nt: TGCGCCAGCACTTGGGACAGTTCCTACAATGAGCAGTTCTTC; d_call: TRBD1; clone_size: NA; cdr3_length: 14; j_call: TRBJ2-1; v_call: TRBV5-1
cdr3_aa: CSVEGRVDTEAFF; cdr3_nt: TGCAGCGTTGAAGGCAGGGTGGACACTGAAGCTTTCTTT; d_call: NA; clone_size: NA; cdr3_length: 13; j_call: TRBJ1-1; v_call: TRBV29-1
cdr3_aa: CASSPSGGVRNEQFF; cdr3_nt: TGTGCCAGCAGCCCAAGTGGAGGGGTACGCAATGAGCAGTTCTTC; d_call: NA; clone_size: NA; cdr3_length: 15; j_call: TRBJ2-1; v_call: TRBV9
cdr3_aa: CASSEYRDQETQYF; cdr3_nt: TGTGCCAGCAGTGAGTACCGGGACCAAGAGACCCAGTACTTC; d_call: NA; clone_size: NA; cdr3_length: 14; j_call: TRBJ2-5; v_call: TRBV2
cdr3_aa: CASSLGRGRTDTQYF; cdr3_nt: TGTGCTAGCAGCTTAGGCAGGGGGCGGACAGATACGCAGTATTTT; d_call: TRBD1; clone_size: NA; cdr3_length: 15; j_call: TRBJ2-3; v_call: TRBV7-7
cdr3_aa: CATLSGRFETQYF; cdr3_nt: TGTGCCACCCTTAGCGGGAGGTTCGAGACCCAGTACTTC; d_call: TRBD2; clone_size: NA; cdr3_length: 13; j_call: TRBJ2-5; v_call: TRBV28
cdr3_aa: CASSESMTDRNF; cdr3_nt: TGTGCCAGCAGTGAATCCATGACCGACCGAAACTTC; d_call: NA; clone_size: NA; cdr3_length: 12; j_call: TRBJ2-7; v_call: TRBV25-1
cdr3_aa: CASSNGQGGYTF; cdr3_nt: TGTGCCAGCAGCAACGGACAGGGTGGCTACACCTTC; d_call: TRBD1; clone_size: NA; cdr3_length: 12; j_call: TRBJ1-2; v_call: TRBV13
cdr3_aa: CAIQAATDTQYF; cdr3_nt: TGTGCCATCCAAGCAGCTACAGATACGCAGTATTTT; d_call: NA; clone_size: NA; cdr3_length: 12; j_call: TRBJ2-3; v_call: TRBV28
cdr3_aa: CASRTVEEVVF; cdr3_nt: TGTGCCAGCAGGACGGTGGAGGAGGTTGTCTTC; d_call: NA; clone_size: NA; cdr3_length: 11; j_call: TRBJ1-2; v_call: TRBV27
cdr3_aa: CASSSGDSYNEQFF; cdr3_nt: TGTGCCAGCAGCTCGGGGGATTCCTACAATGAGCAGTTCTTC; d_call: NA; clone_size: NA; cdr3_length: 14; j_call: TRBJ2-1; v_call: TRBV9
cdr3_aa: CASRPPGLAGVETQYF; cdr3_nt: TGTGCCAGCAGACCACCGGGACTAGCGGGAGTGGAGACCCAGTACTTC; d_call: TRBD2; clone_size: once; cdr3_length: 16; j_call: TRBJ2-5; v_call: TRBV28
cdr3_aa: CAGNLPGGRGGNNEQFF; cdr3_nt: TGTGCCGGAAACCTACCAGGGGGCCGGGGGGGTAACAATGAGCAGTTCTTC; d_call: NA; clone_size: NA; cdr3_length: 17; j_call: TRBJ2-1; v_call: TRBV2
cdr3_aa: CASSQDRQGKWSTEAFF; cdr3_nt: TGTGCCAGCAGCCAAGATCGACAGGGGAAGTGGAGCACTGAAGCTTTCTTT; d_call: TRBD1; clone_size: few; cdr3_length: 17; j_call: TRBJ1-1; v_call: TRBV14
cdr3_aa: CASSLSGPGLGYTF; cdr3_nt: TGTGCCAGCAGCTTATCGGGACCGGGGCTTGGCTACACCTTC; d_call: NA; clone_size: few; cdr3_length: 14; j_call: TRBJ1-2; v_call: TRBV7-9
cdr3_aa: CASSVAASGGYEQYF; cdr3_nt: TGTGCCAGCAGCGTAGCAGCTAGCGGGGGATACGAGCAGTACTTC; d_call: TRBD2; clone_size: NA; cdr3_length: 15; j_call: TRBJ2-7; v_call: TRBV9
cdr3_aa: CSVGTNEKLFF; cdr3_nt: TGCAGCGTTGGAACTAATGAAAAACTGTTTTTT; d_call: NA; clone_size: NA; cdr3_length: 11; j_call: TRBJ1-4; v_call: TRBV29-1
cdr3_aa: CASNVPRTGGSLQETQYF; cdr3_nt: TGTGCCAGCAACGTTCCCCGGACAGGGGGATCTCTTCAAGAGACCCAGTACTTC; d_call: TRBD1; clone_size: NA; cdr3_length: 18; j_call: TRBJ2-5; v_call: TRBV2
cdr3_aa: CASRMGSTDTQYF; cdr3_nt: TGTGCCAGCAGGATGGGGAGCACAGATACGCAGTATTTT; d_call: NA; clone_size: NA; cdr3_length: 13; j_call: TRBJ2-3; v_call: TRBV6-5
cdr3_aa: CSVGIGQFF; cdr3_nt: TGCAGCGTGGGTATTGGGCAGTTCTTC; d_call: NA; clone_size: NA; cdr3_length: 9; j_call: TRBJ2-1; v_call: TRBV29-1